Each of the 26 T cell receptor beta chains below was sequenced from the same sample in a study of T cell responses to AZD1222 COVID-19 vaccine (dated by TCRdb to the early 2020s). The meaning of the sample's time point label: baseline before first vaccination. Library prep was done by the immunoSEQ multiplex PCR assay. TCRdb obtained this table from immuneACCESS and retained in-frame rearrangements with V and J assigned. These tables miss some clones; where compared with another copy, unresolved V genes account for less than half of the shortfall, and the remainder is unexplained. The sample has 95,000 to 150,000 clones on record, 92% of them singletons. The ten largest clonotypes hold 14% of the sample. The material was peripheral blood, obtained on day 0 of AZD1222 vaccination. Receptor source: an adult in good health.

The chain joins TRBV6-5 to TRBJ2-7; 7 bases are a match to TRBD2. The V and J ends lost 6 bases and 2 bases, in that order; junction bases with no gene match: 10. The CDR3 contains 15 residues. The germline V gene has CDR1 MNHEY and CDR2 SVGAGI. This CDR3 is CASRRGLDKTYEQYF. CDR3 nucleotides: TGTGCCAGCAGGCGAGGACTAGACAAAACCTACGAGCAGTACTTC.

This sequence joins TRBV7-2 and TRBJ2-1, with no clear D. The CDR3 consists of 14 residues. Trimming pared 2 bases from V and 3 bases from J, leaving 8 bases between. Germline V gene data show CDR1 as SGHTA and CDR2 as FQGNSA. CDR3 coding DNA: TGTGCCAGCAGCTTAATTAACAACTACAATGAGCAGTTCTTC. This sequence encodes CASSLINNYNEQFF.

V and J are TRBV7-9 and TRBJ1-1; no clear D. The CDR3 spans 14 residues. V was pared by 3 bases and J by 5 bases, with 13 bases between. CDR1 is SEHNR and CDR2 is FQNEAQ in the germline V gene (reference sequence). Written as DNA, the CDR3 is TGTGCCAGCAGCTTGGTCCCTTCGGGGACTGAAGCTTTCTTT. Encoded protein: CASSLVPSGTEAFF.

For the CDR3, the DNA is TGTGCCAGCAGTTACGGGGGCGGCCCCTACGAGCAGTACTTC. Encoded protein: CASSYGGGPYEQYF. The chain is built from TRBV6-5 and TRBJ2-7; the D gene is possibly TRBD1 (6 bases). The CDR3 consists of 14 residues. Germline V gene sequence: CDR1 MNHEY, CDR2 SVGAGI. V was shortened by 2 bases and J by 2 bases, with 10 bases between the two germline ends.

The chain combines TRBV6-4 with TRBJ2-3, with 10 nucleotides matching TRBD2. V trimming: 2 bases; J trimming: 1 base; junction bases outside the gene matches: 0. Germline lookup yields CDR1 MRHNA and CDR2 SNTAGT. This CDR3 spans 15 amino acids. The CDR3 coding sequence is TGTGCCAGCAGTGACGGGACTAGCGGCACAGATACGCAGTATTTT. This codes for CASSDGTSGTDTQYF.

The chain recombines TRBV18 with TRBJ1-2, with TRBD1 as a possible D gene (6 bases). Deletions cut 3 bases from V and 4 bases from J, with 9 bases between. Germline lookup yields CDR1 KGHSH and CDR2 LQKENI. This CDR3 comprises 13 residues. CDR3 in amino acids: CASSPGTPYGYTF. The CDR3 coding sequence is TGTGCCAGCTCACCTGGGACACCCTATGGCTACACCTTC.

The gene calls are TRBV10-3 and TRBJ2-2; possibly TRBD2 for D (5 bases). V lost 7 bases and J 2 bases, leaving 11 bases between the germline ends. This CDR3 region has 14 residues. Germline lookup yields CDR1 ENHRY and CDR2 SYGVKD. CDR3 residues: CAITPGLNTGELFF. The CDR3 bases are TGTGCCATCACTCCCGGACTTAACACCGGGGAGCTGTTTTTT.

This clone was counted between two and nine times. V is TRBV7-6 and J is TRBJ2-7; 15 nucleotides match TRBD2. The CDR3 spans 19 residues. V shed 1 base, J shed 0 bases, and the junction held 7 bases outside the gene matches. CDR1 is SGHVS, CDR2 FNYEAQ, per germline. The CDR3 reads CASSLEPGLAGGSSYEQYF. Written as DNA, the CDR3 is TGTGCCAGCAGCTTAGAACCGGGACTAGCGGGGGGTAGCTCCTACGAGCAGTACTTC.

This clone appeared a single time. J is TRBJ2-7 and V is TRBV6-1; no definite D call. Trimming cost V 4 bases and J 6 bases, with 7 bases left between them. The CDR3 is 11 amino acids. Germline V gene sequence: CDR1 MNHNS, CDR2 SASEGT. The CDR3 region is CASSVFREQYF. The DNA for the CDR3 is TGTGCCAGCAGTGTATTCCGCGAGCAGTACTTC.

About this clone itself: The sample holds other DNA sequences that translate to the same CDR3. This rearrangement joins TRBV3-1 (or the pseudogene TRBV3-2) to TRBJ1-1, with unresolved D. The CDR3 runs 13 residues. Germline CDR1 LGHDT, CDR2 YNNKEL (reference sequence). V was pared by 3 bases and J by 0 bases, with 5 bases between. This CDR3 reads CASSQTVNTEAFF. Here the CDR3 DNA reads TGTGCCAGCAGCCAGACTGTGAACACTGAAGCTTTCTTT.

This CDR3 is CASSQDLAGGPDTQYF. DNA for the CDR3: TGCGCCAGCAGCCAAGATCTGGCGGGGGGGCCCGATACGCAGTATTTT. This sequence joins TRBV4-3 and TRBJ2-3; 9 nucleotides line up with TRBD2. The germline V gene encodes CDR1 LGHNA and CDR2 YSLEER. The junction had 7 bases not matched to a gene; V was cut back by 0 bases and J by 6 bases. This CDR3 is 16 amino acids long.

This chain joins TRBV6-1 and TRBJ2-4; 8 bases are a match to TRBD1. CDR3 length equals 14 residues. Losses at the gene ends were 3 bases for V and 4 bases for J; bases not matched to a gene: 2. Per the germline V gene, CDR1 is MNHNS and CDR2 is SASEGT. The CDR3 DNA sequence: TGTGCCAGCAGTGAGCGGGACAGGAAAAACATTCAGTACTTC. Protein sequence: CASSERDRKNIQYF.

This clone occurred a few times. The chain links TRBV27 to TRBJ1-2; TRBD1 might be the D (6 bases). Germline V lookup: CDR1 MNHEY, CDR2 SMNVEV (reference sequence). The CDR3 has 16 amino acids. Deletions cut 0 bases from V and 2 bases from J, with 13 bases between. The CDR3 bases are TGTGCCAGCAGTTTATCGGGGGACGGACAGAACTATGGCTACACCTTC. Its protein is CASSLSGDGQNYGYTF.

V usage is TRBV12-3 or TRBV12-4 and J usage is TRBJ1-5; D perhaps matches TRBD1 (5 bases). This CDR3 has 13 residues. The germline V and J ends were trimmed by 8 bases and 5 bases, with 13 bases remaining between them. CDR3 sequence: CASGRGSHQPQHF. DNA of the CDR3: TGTGCCAGCGGGAGGGGCTCTCATCAGCCCCAGCATTTT.

In its sample, this clone was seen once. The chain links TRBV7-8 to TRBJ2-3; 12 bases map to TRBD2. This CDR3 contains 15 residues. Germline lookup yields CDR1 SGHVS and CDR2 FQNEAQ. V lost 7 bases and J lost 4; bases outside the gene matches: 6. CDR3 coding DNA: TGTGCCAGCAACCTAGCGGGGGGGCCTCCAGATACGCAGTATTTT. Protein product: CASNLAGGPPDTQYF.

The rearrangement joins TRBV11-2 to TRBJ2-2, with D perhaps TRBD1 (6 bases). Trimming removed 5 bases at V and 0 bases at J, with 19 bases between. The CDR3 is made up of 18 amino acids. The germline gives CDR1 SGHAT, CDR2 FQNNGV. CDR3 DNA: TGTGCCAGCAGCAGCCCCCCCCGGGACACTACGAACACCGGGGAGCTGTTTTTT. Protein sequence: CASSSPPRDTTNTGELFF.

The gene calls are TRBV11-2 and TRBJ2-7, with D uncertain. V shed 6 bases and J shed 1 base, with 10 bases lying between them. CDR1 and CDR2 (germline): SGHAT, FQNNGV. This CDR3 has 13 residues. The CDR3 is CASRRGLSYEQYF. In DNA form, the CDR3 reads TGTGCCAGCAGACGTGGATTATCCTACGAGCAGTACTTC. Based on the CDR3 plus reference TRBV11-2 and TRBJ2-7, the full variable domain is EAGVAQSPRYKIIEKRQSVAFWCNPISGHATLYWYQQILGQGPKLLIQFQNNGVVDDSQLPKDRFSAERLKGVDSTLKIQPAKLEDSAVYLCASRRGLSYEQYFGPGTRLTVT.

The genes are TRBV7-8 and TRBJ1-5; the D is unclear. Trimming cost V 5 bases and J 6 bases, with 8 bases left between them. The CDR3 covers 12 residues. CDR1 is SGHVS and CDR2 is FQNEAQ in the germline V gene. The CDR3 loop is CASSRTFQPQHF. CDR3 sequence (DNA): TGTGCCAGCAGCCGGACCTTTCAGCCCCAGCATTTT.

The V and J genes are TRBV5-1 and TRBJ2-3; D unclear. CDR3 length equals 16 residues. Germline assignment: CDR1 SGHRS and CDR2 YFSETQ. The V and J ends lost 0 bases and 6 bases respectively, with 17 bases between them. For the CDR3, the DNA is TGCGCCAGCAGCTTGGCAGGACGACCTAATCTGGATACGCAGTATTTT. Its protein product is CASSLAGRPNLDTQYF.

The chain employs TRBV7-9 and TRBJ2-2; D unresolved. The V end lost 1 base, the J end lost 4 bases, and 4 bases lay between the germline ends. CDR1 is SEHNR and CDR2 is FQNEAQ in the germline V gene (reference sequence). The CDR3 consists of 13 residues. The CDR3 bases are TGTGCCAGCAGCTTAGACGTCACCGGGGAGCTGTTTTTT. Protein product: CASSLDVTGELFF.

This chain connects TRBV19 to TRBJ1-2; TRBD1 is a possible D gene (6 bases). This CDR3 contains 16 residues. V shed 8 bases and J shed 0 bases, with 19 bases lying between them. The germline gives CDR1 LNHDA, CDR2 SQIVND (reference sequence). In nucleotides, the CDR3 is TGTGCCAGTCGAACGGGGGCCTATCCCCCTAACTATGGCTACACCTTC. Protein product: CASRTGAYPPNYGYTF.

V gene TRBV5-8 combines with J gene TRBJ2-1; TRBD1 agrees at 8 bases. Germline V lookup: CDR1 SGHTS, CDR2 YDEGEE. There are 18 residues in the CDR3. V lost 0 bases to trimming and J lost 2 bases; unmatched junction nucleotides: 10. DNA of the CDR3: TGTGCCAGCAGCTTGGCAGGGGGCCCGGAGAACCCCTACAATGAGCAGTTCTTC. It codes for CASSLAGGPENPYNEQFF.

The chain carries TRBV5-4 and TRBJ1-2; a possible D gene is TRBD1 (5 bases). CDR3 length: 14 amino acids. V gave up 6 bases and J gave up 7 bases, with 19 bases separating them. Germline CDR1 and CDR2: SGHNT and YYREEE (reference sequence). CDR3: CASTVLDPGTGYTF. Written as DNA, the CDR3 is TGTGCCAGCACCGTTTTGGACCCAGGGACTGGCTACACCTTC.

The gene calls are TRBV7-9 and TRBJ2-3, with 14 bases that match TRBD2. The germline CDR1 and CDR2 sequences are SEHNR and FQNEAQ (reference sequence). The V segment lost 4 bases and the J segment 0 bases; nucleotides outside the gene matches: 9. The CDR3 consists of 19 residues. The CDR3 loop is CASSSQGLAGAVSTDTQYF. For the CDR3, the DNA is TGTGCCAGCAGCTCACAGGGACTAGCGGGAGCGGTTAGCACAGATACGCAGTATTTT.

The V gene is TRBV4-3, the J gene TRBJ1-2; 7 positions match TRBD1. V lost 2 bases to trimming and J lost 4 bases; unmatched junction nucleotides: 7. CDR1 and CDR2 (germline): LGHNA, YSLEER. The CDR3 has 15 amino acids. CDR3 protein: CASSQTSAGGYGYTF. The CDR3 nucleotides are TGCGCCAGCAGCCAAACGTCGGCAGGGGGCTATGGCTACACCTTC.

The chain joins TRBV7-2 to TRBJ1-5; a possible D gene is TRBD1 (5 bases). Germline V gives CDR1 SGHTA, CDR2 FQGNSA. Trimming removed 4 bases at V and 0 bases at J, with 7 bases between. This CDR3 region has 14 residues. Here the CDR3 reads CASSSGDSNQPQHF. The CDR3 DNA sequence: TGTGCCAGCAGCTCGGGGGATAGCAATCAGCCCCAGCATTTT.